The clone carrying this T cell receptor beta chain was seen many times. Its antigen remains unknown. This entry belongs to a study of identical twins. Study results and caveats: Out-of-frame beta sequences exhibited a weaker degree of excess twin sharing.

Germline CDR1 KGHDR, CDR2 SFDVKD. V dropped 5 bases and J dropped 1 base, with 8 bases sitting between them. CDR3 size: 14 residues. One entry per CDR3 protein, called by TCRdb with MiXCR from the 5' RACE reads. The table has about 810,000 distinct CDR3 sequences, around 12% seen once; the top ten hold about 1.5%. These records were also assigned to another study, of yellow fever vaccine responses in identical twins.

The TCR was taken from a woman aged 18-29 years in good health. J is TRBJ2-1 and V is TRBV24-1; D is unclear. Sequenced material: PBMCs. CDR3 DNA: TGTGCCACCAGTGCTGGGCCTTCCTACAATGAGCAGTTCTTC. Its protein is CATSAGPSYNEQFF.